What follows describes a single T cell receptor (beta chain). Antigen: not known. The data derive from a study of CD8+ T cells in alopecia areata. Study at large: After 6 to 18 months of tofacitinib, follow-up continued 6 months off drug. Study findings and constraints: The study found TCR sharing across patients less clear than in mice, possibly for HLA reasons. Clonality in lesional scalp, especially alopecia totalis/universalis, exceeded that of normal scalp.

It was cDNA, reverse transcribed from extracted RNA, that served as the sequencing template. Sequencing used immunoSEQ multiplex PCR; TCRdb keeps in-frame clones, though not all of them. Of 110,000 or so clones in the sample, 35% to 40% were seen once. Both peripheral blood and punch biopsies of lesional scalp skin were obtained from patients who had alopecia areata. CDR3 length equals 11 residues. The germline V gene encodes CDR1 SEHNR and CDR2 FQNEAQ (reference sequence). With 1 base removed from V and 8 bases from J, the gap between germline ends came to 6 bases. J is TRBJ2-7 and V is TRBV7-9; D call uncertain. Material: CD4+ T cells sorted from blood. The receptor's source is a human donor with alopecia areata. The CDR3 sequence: CASSLVEKQYF. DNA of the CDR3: TGTGCCAGCAGCTTAGTGGAGAAGCAGTACTTC.